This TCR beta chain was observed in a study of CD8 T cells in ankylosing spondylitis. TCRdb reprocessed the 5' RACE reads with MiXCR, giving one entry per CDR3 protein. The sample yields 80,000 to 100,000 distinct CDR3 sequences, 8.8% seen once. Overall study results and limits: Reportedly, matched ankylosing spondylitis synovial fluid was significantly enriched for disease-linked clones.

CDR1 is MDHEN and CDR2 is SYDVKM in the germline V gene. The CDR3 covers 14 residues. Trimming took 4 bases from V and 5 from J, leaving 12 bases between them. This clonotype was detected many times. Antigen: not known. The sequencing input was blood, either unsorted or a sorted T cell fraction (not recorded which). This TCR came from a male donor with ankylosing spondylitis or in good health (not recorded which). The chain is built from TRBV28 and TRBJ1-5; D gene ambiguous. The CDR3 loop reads CASSSQDRYQPQHF. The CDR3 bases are TGTGCCAGCAGTTCCCAGGACCGGTATCAGCCCCAGCATTTT.